What follows are 3 T cell receptor beta chains derived from one specimen sequenced in a study of glioma-infiltrating T cells. The iRepertoire nested amplicon-rescue multiplex PCR amplified TCR alpha and beta CDR3s from RNA. MiXCR, applied by TCRdb to the multiplex PCR reads, yields one record per CDR3 protein. The sample consists of about 89,000 distinct CDR3 sequences, about 25% of them appearing once. Source material: glioma tissue, nonneoplastic brain tissue, or PBMCs (not recorded which). All receptors derive from a human donor with low-grade glioma or glioblastoma, undergoing nonglioma brain surgery, or in good health (not recorded which).

This clonotype was observed many times. J is TRBJ1-1 and V is TRBV15; no reliable D call. Germline CDR1 LNHNV, CDR2 YYDKDF (reference sequence). CDR3 length: 16 residues. Trimming left V 0 bases short and J 0 bases short, with 11 bases between. The DNA of the CDR3 is TGTGCCACCAGCAGAGATCGGAGGTACGTGAACACTGAAGCTTTCTTT. Protein: CATSRDRRYVNTEAFF. The whole variable domain, filled in from reference TRBV15 and TRBJ1-1, reads DAMVIQNPRYQVTQFGKPVTLSCSQTLNHNVMYWYQQKSSQAPKLLFHYYDKDFNNEADTPDNFQSRRPNTSFCFLDIRSPGLGDTAMYLCATSRDRRYVNTEAFFGQGTRLTVV.

This clonotype was seen many times. The chain links TRBV7-9 to TRBJ1-5; D gene uncertain. CDR3 size: 15 residues. The V end was cut by 1 base, the J end by 0 bases, with 7 bases between. From germline, CDR1 is SEHNR and CDR2 FQNEAQ (reference sequence). As DNA, the CDR3 is TGTGCCAGCAGCTTAGGAGGCTATAGCAATCAGCCCCAGCATTTT. Translating gives CASSLGGYSNQPQHF.

This clonotype was detected only a few times. The genes are TRBV19 and TRBJ2-3; 7 bases fit TRBD1. The trim removed 6 bases at V and 2 bases at J, leaving 8 bases unmatched. The CDR3 runs to 15 residues. The germline V gene encodes CDR1 LNHDA and CDR2 SQIVND (reference sequence). CDR3 coding DNA: TGTGCCAGTAGCAAGAACAGGGGTCTCACAGATACGCAGTATTTT. The encoded protein is CASSKNRGLTDTQYF. Complete variable domain (other parts from reference TRBV19 and TRBJ2-3): DGGITQSPKYLFRKEGQNVTLSCEQNLNHDAMYWYRQDPGQGLRLIYYSQIVNDFQKGDIAEGYSVSREKKESFPLTVTSAQKNPTAFYLCASSKNRGLTDTQYFGPGTRLTVL.